These 21 T cell receptor beta chains share one sample of origin, sequenced in a study of cytomegalovirus exposure and HLA in healthy donors. Researchers ran the PCR with 60 Vbeta and 13 Jbeta primers. TCRdb's table, derived via immunoSEQ multiplex PCR, lists solely in-frame clones and lacks some. The sample lists roughly 120,000 clones; 80% were seen once. The sample taken for sequencing was PBMCs. The receptors come from a man aged 30-40 years in good health and CMV-seronegative.

The gene calls are TRBV29-1 and TRBJ2-7; 8 nucleotides match TRBD2. Trimming cost V 7 bases and J 2 bases; bases outside gene matches: 4. The CDR3 sequence is 12 residues long. CDR1 SQVTM and CDR2 ANQGSEA come from the germline V gene. In DNA, the CDR3 is TGCAGCGCAATGCGGGGGGCCTACGAGCAGTACTTC. This codes for CSAMRGAYEQYF.

CDR3 loop: CASSVGSGMETQYF. CDR3 coding DNA: TGTGCCAGCAGCGTAGGTTCAGGGATGGAGACCCAGTACTTC. This chain connects TRBV9 to TRBJ2-5; maybe TRBD1 (5 bases). CDR1 is SGDLS, CDR2 YYNGEE, per germline. This CDR3 contains 14 residues. Trimming took off 0 bases at V and 5 bases at J, with 11 bases between the two ends.

This clone showed up just a few times. This chain connects TRBV5-6 to TRBJ2-3; the D gene is possibly TRBD1 (6 bases). With 2 bases removed from V and 4 bases from J, the gap between germline ends came to 14 bases. The V gene's germline CDR1 is SGHDT and CDR2 YYEEEE. The CDR3 runs to 15 residues. The CDR3 spells CASSFGGVYSDTQYF. For the CDR3, the DNA is TGTGCCAGCAGCTTTGGGGGCGTGTATTCAGATACGCAGTATTTT. Drawing the rest from reference TRBV5-6 and TRBJ2-3, the complete variable domain is DAGVTQSPTHLIKTRGQQVTLRCSPKSGHDTVSWYQQALGQGPQFIFQYYEEEERQRGNFPDRFSGHQFPNYSSELNVNALLLGDSALYLCASSFGGVYSDTQYFGPGTRLTVL.

The chain combines TRBV30 with TRBJ2-2, with 8 bases aligning to TRBD2. V shed 4 bases, J shed 1 base, and the junction held 2 bases outside the gene matches. CDR1 is GTSNPN and CDR2 is SVGIG in the germline V gene (reference sequence). CDR3 size: 14 residues. The CDR3 is CAWNAGGNTGELFF. The CDR3 DNA reads as TGTGCCTGGAACGCGGGAGGGAACACCGGGGAGCTGTTTTTT.

The chain recombines TRBV10-1 with TRBJ2-7; tentatively, D is TRBD1 (5 bases). CDR1 is WNHNN, CDR2 SYGVQD, per germline (reference sequence). The CDR3 covers 13 residues. With 3 bases removed from V and 6 bases from J, the gap between germline ends came to 12 bases. In DNA, the CDR3 is TGCGCCAGCAGTGAAACAGGTCCCAGCGAGCAGTACTTC. This gives the protein CASSETGPSEQYF.

With regard to this clone: The junction departs from the called germline gene at one end, perhaps through a read error. The chain is built from TRBV7-7 and TRBJ2-7; 8 bases map to TRBD1. Germline CDR1 SSHAT, CDR2 FNYEAQ (reference sequence). This CDR3 comprises 14 residues. The CDR3 loop is CASSLTGEGSEQYF. For the CDR3, the DNA is TGTGCTAGCAGCTTGACAGGGGAAGGATCCGAGCAGTACTTC. Full variable domain (missing parts from reference TRBV7-7 and TRBJ2-7): GAGVSQSPRYKVTKRGQDVTLRCDPISSHATLYWYQQALGQGPEFLTYFNYEAQPDKSGLPSDRFSAERPEGSISTLTIQRTEQRDSAMYRCASSLTGEGSEQYFGPGTRLTVT.

The chain couples TRBV5-4 to TRBJ1-1; unclear D gene. The length of the CDR3 is 13 residues. V lost 3 bases and J lost 3, with 9 bases in between. CDR1 and CDR2 from the germline V gene are SGHNT and YYREEE (reference sequence). DNA of the CDR3: TGTGCCAGCAGCTCCCCCGTCGACACTGAAGCTTTCTTT. Residues: CASSSPVDTEAFF.

The V and J genes are TRBV4-1 and TRBJ1-6; D ambiguous. This CDR3 region has 15 residues. The V end lost 1 base, the J end lost 9 bases, and 13 bases lay between the germline ends. The germline V gene has CDR1 MGHRA and CDR2 YSYEKL. The CDR3 sequence: CASSQVNTPRSPLHF. CDR3 nucleotides: TGCGCCAGCAGCCAAGTGAACACCCCTCGTTCACCCCTCCACTTT.

The chain joins TRBV10-3 to TRBJ1-2; 7 bases map to TRBD1. V lost 5 bases and J lost 3; bases outside the gene matches: 12. This CDR3 region has 16 residues. The germline V gene has CDR1 ENHRY and CDR2 SYGVKD. The CDR3 is CAISKNRDSPDYGYTF. The CDR3 DNA is TGTGCCATCAGTAAAAACCGGGACAGCCCAGACTATGGCTACACCTTC.

This clone was seen a handful of times. The chain joins TRBV7-2 to TRBJ1-2; TRBD1 might be the D (6 bases). CDR3 size: 13 residues. Deletions cut 3 bases from V and 6 bases from J, with 11 bases between. Per the germline V gene, CDR1 is SGHTA and CDR2 is FQGNSA. CDR3 protein: CASSFIGGDGYTF. The CDR3 DNA follows: TGTGCCAGCAGCTTTATAGGGGGTGATGGCTACACCTTC.

The J gene is TRBJ2-7, the V gene TRBV7-6; 10 bases align to TRBD1. Unmatched junction bases numbered 8, after V lost 2 bases and J lost 1 base. Germline CDR1 reads SGHVS; CDR2 reads FNYEAQ. The CDR3 has 17 residues. The CDR3 reads CASSLLTGTGDSYEQYF. CDR3 nucleotides: TGTGCCAGCAGCTTACTTACCGGGACAGGGGATTCCTACGAGCAGTACTTC. The entire variable domain, with the rest obtained from reference TRBV7-6 and TRBJ2-7, is as follows: GAGVSQSPRYKVTKRGQDVALRCDPISGHVSLYWYRQALGQGPEFLTYFNYEAQQDKSGLPNDRFSAERPEGSISTLTIQRTEQRDSAMYRCASSLLTGTGDSYEQYFGPGTRLTVT.

On this clone itself: At one of its ends the junction is not consistent with the germline gene, which may arise from a read error. The chain has TRBV6-5 and TRBJ1-2; the D is unclear. Germline CDR1 MNHEY, CDR2 SVGAGI. This CDR3 is 14 amino acids long. The CDR3 DNA reads TGTGCCAACAGTTACTCCGCCCCGGCGAGGGGCTACACCTTC. This encodes CANSYSAPARGYTF.

V is TRBV30 and J is TRBJ1-5; D remains unclear. Germline values: CDR1 GTSNPN, CDR2 SVGIG (reference sequence). The CDR3 has 12 amino acids. V was trimmed by 2 bases and J by 0 bases, leaving 2 bases between them. CDR3 loop: CAWSLSNQPQHF. The DNA for the CDR3 is TGTGCCTGGAGTCTTAGCAATCAGCCCCAGCATTTT.

The chain recombines TRBV10-3 with TRBJ2-7; maybe TRBD2 (7 bases). The CDR3 contains 11 residues. The germline V and J ends were trimmed by 11 bases and 4 bases, with 12 bases remaining between them. Germline V gene sequence: CDR1 ENHRY, CDR2 SYGVKD. CDR3 sequence reads: CAARGGYEQYF. The DNA of the CDR3 is TGTGCCGCTAGGGGGGGATACGAGCAGTACTTC.

This clone was seen a handful of times. This chain joins TRBV28 and TRBJ2-5; a weak D match, TRBD2 (5 bases). This CDR3 region has 14 residues. The V gene's germline CDR1 is MDHEN and CDR2 SYDVKM. V was clipped by 6 bases and J by 7 bases, with 18 bases between them. The CDR3 DNA reads as TGTGCCAGCAGCCTGGACTCTTTACGGGGGACCCAGTACTTC. It encodes CASSLDSLRGTQYF.

The V and J genes are TRBV6-1 and TRBJ1-5; weak D call: TRBD1 (5 bases). Between the trimmed V and J ends, which lost 8 bases and 2 bases, there was a span of 10 bases. Germline V CDR1 and CDR2: MNHNS, SASEGT. The CDR3 spans 13 residues. The DNA of the CDR3 is TGTGCCAGCCGACAGTCTGGCAATCAGCCCCAGCATTTT. Its translation: CASRQSGNQPQHF.

The chain carries TRBV29-1 and TRBJ2-7; D is possibly TRBD2 (6 bases). From germline, CDR1 is SQVTM and CDR2 ANQGSEA. V lost 5 bases to trimming and J lost 3 bases, with 11 bases between them. CDR3 length equals 12 residues. Written as DNA, the CDR3 is TGCAGCGTTTTCGGTAGCGGCTACGAGCAGTACTTC. Protein product: CSVFGSGYEQYF.

This chain connects TRBV4-1 to TRBJ1-3; TRBD1 aligns across 9 bases. In germline, CDR1 is MGHRA, CDR2 YSYEKL. This CDR3 is built from 16 residues. V shed 4 bases, J shed 0 bases, and the junction held 4 bases outside the gene matches. CDR3 bases: TGCGCCAGCAGCCCCGGACAGGGGAGCTCTGGAAACACCATATATTTT. It specifies CASSPGQGSSGNTIYF.

The V and J genes are TRBV7-9 and TRBJ2-5; perhaps TRBD2 as D (6 bases). The V and J ends lost 8 bases and 5 bases respectively, with 12 bases between them. Germline CDR1 reads SEHNR; CDR2 reads FQNEAQ (reference sequence). The length of the CDR3 is 12 residues. The CDR3 nucleotides read TGTGCCAGCCACGCTGGAGGGGAGACCCAGTACTTC. Amino acids: CASHAGGETQYF.

The chain combines TRBV5-1 with TRBJ2-1; 8 bases agree with TRBD2. With V trimmed by 3 bases and J by 2 bases, 10 bases remained unmatched. There are 17 residues in the CDR3. Germline V gene lookup returns CDR1 SGHRS and CDR2 YFSETQ. Here the CDR3 reads CASSSGSSGAAYNEQFF. The CDR3 bases are TGCGCCAGCAGCTCGGGGAGTAGCGGGGCAGCCTACAATGAGCAGTTCTTC.

This clone was observed a handful of times. The chain couples TRBV5-6 to TRBJ2-1; 9 bases match TRBD1. Losses at the gene ends were 4 bases for V and 0 bases for J; bases not matched to a gene: 5. The CDR3 consists of 16 residues. Looked up from germline, CDR1 is SGHDT and CDR2 is YYEEEE. CDR3 bases: TGTGCCAGCAGCCCAGACAGGGGGAGCTCCTACAATGAGCAGTTCTTC. Amino acid sequence: CASSPDRGSSYNEQFF.